The 8 T cell receptor beta chains reported below all come from one sample, sequenced in a study of CD8 T cells in ankylosing spondylitis. TCRdb recomputed calls from the 5' RACE reads with MiXCR, one row per CDR3 protein. The data contain 30,000 to 45,000 distinct CDR3 sequences, approximately 10% of them seen just once; the ten biggest clones take up roughly 21%. Sequencing was performed on synovial fluid, either unsorted or a sorted T cell fraction (not recorded which). The receptor source for this set is a male donor with ankylosing spondylitis.

The CDR3 here is CASSPGTSGINEQFF. The CDR3 DNA sequence: TGCGCCAGCAGCCCGGGGACTAGCGGGATTAATGAGCAGTTCTTC. This chain joins TRBV4-1 and TRBJ2-1, with TRBD2 matching 13 bases. The CDR3 sequence is 15 residues long. Germline CDR1 MGHRA, CDR2 YSYEKL. With V trimmed by 4 bases and J by 7 bases, 4 bases remained unmatched.

This clonotype came up many times. The gene calls are TRBV2 and TRBJ2-7, with D unresolved. The CDR3 totals 13 residues. Germline CDR1 is SNHLY and CDR2 is FYNNEI. The V and J ends lost 4 bases and 4 bases respectively, with 11 bases between them. CDR3 bases: TGTGCCAGCAGTGCGGGTAGGGTTTACGAGCAGTACTTC. Protein sequence: CASSAGRVYEQYF.

This clonotype was counted a few times. V usage is TRBV9 and J usage is TRBJ2-1, with D uncertain. CDR1 is SGDLS and CDR2 is YYNGEE in the germline V gene. CDR3 size: 19 residues. V lost 0 bases, J lost 0 bases, and 19 bases lay in between. The CDR3 bases are TGTGCCAGCAGCGTAGTGACGAATTCGGCTGGAAGCTCCTACAATGAGCAGTTCTTC. This gives the protein CASSVVTNSAGSSYNEQFF.

This clonotype was found many times. The rearrangement uses TRBV28 and TRBJ2-1; 13 bases fit TRBD2. Germline trimming cut 3 bases from V and 6 bases from J; bases unmatched to any gene: 2. Germline V CDR1 and CDR2: MDHEN, SYDVKM. The CDR3 length is 15 residues. The CDR3: CASSFGTSGTNEQFF. CDR3 bases: TGTGCCAGCAGTTTTGGGACTAGCGGGACCAATGAGCAGTTCTTC.

This clonotype has more than one count but fewer than ten. The V call is TRBV24-1, the J call TRBJ2-7; D remains unclear. CDR1 and CDR2 from the germline V gene are KGHDR and SFDVKD. The CDR3 runs 13 residues. Trimming removed 4 bases at V and 5 bases at J, with 11 bases between. Here the CDR3 DNA reads TGTGCCACCAGTGACTTGAACACCGACGAGCAGTACTTC. Translated, it gives CATSDLNTDEQYF.

The table lists this clonotype with many counts. The genes are TRBV23-1 and TRBJ2-1; 12 positions match TRBD2. TRBV23-1 is an open reading frame whose function is uncertain. This CDR3 contains 22 residues. V lost 0 bases to trimming and J lost 6 bases; unmatched junction nucleotides: 21. CDR3 in amino acids: CASSQSIRRTSGKINFPNEQFF. CDR3 coding DNA: TGCGCCAGCAGTCAATCAATCCGGAGGACTAGCGGGAAAATTAACTTCCCCAATGAGCAGTTCTTC.

By sample share, this clonotype is medium-sized. J is TRBJ2-7 and V is TRBV20-1; TRBD2 aligns across 8 bases. The V and J ends lost 0 bases and 6 bases, in that order; junction bases with no gene match: 10. Germline CDR1 DFQATT, CDR2 SNEGSKA (reference sequence). The CDR3 sequence is 15 residues long. The CDR3 loop reads CSARDLTSERGEQYF. DNA of the CDR3: TGCAGTGCTAGAGATCTGACTAGCGAAAGGGGCGAGCAGTACTTC.

This clonotype was detected only a few times. This chain connects TRBV20-1 to TRBJ2-7; 10 nucleotides match TRBD2. The CDR3 has 16 residues. Germline CDR1 is DFQATT and CDR2 is SNEGSKA (reference sequence). V trimming: 3 bases; J trimming: 7 bases; junction bases outside the gene matches: 15. The CDR3 coding sequence is TGCAGTGCTAGCCCCTACCGACCCATAGCGGGAGGAGAGCAGTACTTC. Amino acid sequence: CSASPYRPIAGGEQYF.